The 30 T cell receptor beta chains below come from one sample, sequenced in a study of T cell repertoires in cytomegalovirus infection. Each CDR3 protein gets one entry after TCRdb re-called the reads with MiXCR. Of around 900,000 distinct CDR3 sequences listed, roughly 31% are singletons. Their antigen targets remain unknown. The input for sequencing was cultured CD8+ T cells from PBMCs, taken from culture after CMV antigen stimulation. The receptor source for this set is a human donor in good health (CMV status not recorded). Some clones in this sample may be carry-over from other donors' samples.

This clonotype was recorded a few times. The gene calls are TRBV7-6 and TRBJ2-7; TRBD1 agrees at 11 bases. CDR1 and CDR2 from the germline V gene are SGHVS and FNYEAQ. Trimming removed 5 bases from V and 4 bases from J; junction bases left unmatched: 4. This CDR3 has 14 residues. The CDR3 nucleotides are TGTGCCAGCAGCACCGGACAGGGGGCGTACGAGCAGTACGTC. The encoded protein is CASSTGQGAYEQYV.

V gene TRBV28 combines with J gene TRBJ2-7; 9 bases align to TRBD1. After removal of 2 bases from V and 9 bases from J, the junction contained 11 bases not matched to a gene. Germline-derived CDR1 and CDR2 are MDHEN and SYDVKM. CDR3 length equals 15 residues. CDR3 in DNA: TGTGCCAGCAGTTTAGGGACAGGGACCCCGCAGGGGCAGTACGTC. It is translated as CASSLGTGTPQGQYV.

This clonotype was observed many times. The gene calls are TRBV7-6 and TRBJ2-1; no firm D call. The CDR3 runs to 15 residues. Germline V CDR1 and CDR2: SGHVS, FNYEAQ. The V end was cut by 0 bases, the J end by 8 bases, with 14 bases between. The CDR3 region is CASSLAPQNRDEQFF. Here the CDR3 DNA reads TGTGCCAGCAGCTTAGCGCCGCAGAACCGGGATGAGCAGTTCTTC.

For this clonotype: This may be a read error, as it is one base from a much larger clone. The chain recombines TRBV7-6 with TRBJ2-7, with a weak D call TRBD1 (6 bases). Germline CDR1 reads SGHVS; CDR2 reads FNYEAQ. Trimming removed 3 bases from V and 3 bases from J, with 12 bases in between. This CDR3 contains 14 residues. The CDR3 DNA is TGTGCCAGCAGCTTGCAGGGGCCAGTCTACGAGCAGTACTTC. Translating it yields CASSLQGPVYEQYF.

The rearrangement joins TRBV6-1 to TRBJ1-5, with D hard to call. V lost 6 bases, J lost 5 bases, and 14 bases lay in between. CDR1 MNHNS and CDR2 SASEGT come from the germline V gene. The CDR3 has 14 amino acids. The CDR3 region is CASSPGISHQPQHF. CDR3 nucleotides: TGTGCCAGCAGCCCTGGAATTTCGCATCAGCCCCAGCATTTT.

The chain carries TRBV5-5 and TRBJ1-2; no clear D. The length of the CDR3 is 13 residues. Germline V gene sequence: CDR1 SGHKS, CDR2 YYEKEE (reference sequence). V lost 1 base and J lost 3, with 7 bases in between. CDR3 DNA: TGTGCCAGCAGCTTGCACAGTTACTATGGCTACACCTTC. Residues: CASSLHSYYGYTF.

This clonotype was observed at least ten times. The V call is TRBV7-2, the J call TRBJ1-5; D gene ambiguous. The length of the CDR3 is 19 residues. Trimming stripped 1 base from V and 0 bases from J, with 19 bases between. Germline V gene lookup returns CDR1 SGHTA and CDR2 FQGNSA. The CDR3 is CASSLGSAPTRLSNQPQHF. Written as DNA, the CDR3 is TGTGCCAGCAGCTTAGGATCAGCCCCCACAAGACTTAGCAATCAGCCCCAGCATTTT.

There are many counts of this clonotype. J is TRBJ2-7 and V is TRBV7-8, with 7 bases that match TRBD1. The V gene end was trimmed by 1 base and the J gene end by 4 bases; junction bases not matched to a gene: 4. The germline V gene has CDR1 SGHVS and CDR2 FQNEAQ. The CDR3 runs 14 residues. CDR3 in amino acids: CASSLGRQGYEQYF. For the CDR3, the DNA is TGTGCCAGCAGCTTAGGAAGACAGGGTTACGAGCAGTACTTC.

CDR3 sequence reads: CASSYSSSLDTQYF. The CDR3 DNA is TGTGCCAGCAGTTACTCGTCCAGCCTAGATACGCAGTATTTT. The chain combines TRBV6-6 with TRBJ2-3; D gene ambiguous. This CDR3 is built from 14 residues. Trimming shortened V by 0 bases and J by 5 bases, and 9 bases separated the two germline ends. Germline-derived CDR1 and CDR2 are MNHNY and SVGAGI (reference sequence).

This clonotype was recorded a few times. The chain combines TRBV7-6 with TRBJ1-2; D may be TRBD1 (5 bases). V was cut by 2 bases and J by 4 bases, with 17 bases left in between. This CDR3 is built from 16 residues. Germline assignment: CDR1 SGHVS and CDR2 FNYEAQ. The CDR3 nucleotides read TGTGCCAGCAGCTTAACAACAGCAGGGTCAGGCTATGGCTACACCTTC. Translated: CASSLTTAGSGYGYTF. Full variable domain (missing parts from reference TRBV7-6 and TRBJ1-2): GAGVSQSPRYKVTKRGQDVALRCDPISGHVSLYWYRQALGQGPEFLTYFNYEAQQDKSGLPNDRFSAERPEGSISTLTIQRTEQRDSAMYRCASSLTTAGSGYGYTFGSGTRLTVV.

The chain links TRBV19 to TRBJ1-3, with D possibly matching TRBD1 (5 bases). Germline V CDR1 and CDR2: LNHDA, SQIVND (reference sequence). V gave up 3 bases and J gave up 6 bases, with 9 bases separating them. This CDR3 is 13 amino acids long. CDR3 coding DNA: TGTGCCAGTAGTATCCAGGGACCAAACACCATATATTTT. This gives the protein CASSIQGPNTIYF.

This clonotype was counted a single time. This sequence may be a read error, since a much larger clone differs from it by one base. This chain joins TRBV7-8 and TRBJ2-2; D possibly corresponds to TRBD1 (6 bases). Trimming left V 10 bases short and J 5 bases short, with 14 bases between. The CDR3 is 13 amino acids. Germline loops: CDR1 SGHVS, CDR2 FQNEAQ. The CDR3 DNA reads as TGTGCCAACAGGACAGAGAGGACCGGGGAGCTGTTTTTT. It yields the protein CANRTERTGELFF.

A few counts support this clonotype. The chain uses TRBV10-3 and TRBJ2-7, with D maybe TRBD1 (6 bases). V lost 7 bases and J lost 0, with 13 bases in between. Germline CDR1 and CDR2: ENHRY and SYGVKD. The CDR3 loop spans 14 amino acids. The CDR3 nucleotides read TGTGCCATCAACCACAGGGATTCCTCCTACGAGCAGTACTTC. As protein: CAINHRDSSYEQYF.

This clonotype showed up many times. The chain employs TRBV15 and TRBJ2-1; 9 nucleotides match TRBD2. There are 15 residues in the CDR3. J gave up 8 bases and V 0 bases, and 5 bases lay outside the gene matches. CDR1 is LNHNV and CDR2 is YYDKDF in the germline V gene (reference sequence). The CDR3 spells CATSRDGGGGDEQFF. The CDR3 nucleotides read TGTGCCACCAGCAGAGATGGCGGGGGGGGGGATGAGCAGTTCTTC.

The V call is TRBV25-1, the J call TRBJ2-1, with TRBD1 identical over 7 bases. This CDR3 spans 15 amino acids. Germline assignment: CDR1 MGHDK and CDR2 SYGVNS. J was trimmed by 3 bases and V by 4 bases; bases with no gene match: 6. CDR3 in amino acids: CASSALRDSYNEQFF. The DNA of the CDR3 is TGTGCCAGCAGTGCGCTCCGGGACAGCTACAATGAGCAGTTCTTC.

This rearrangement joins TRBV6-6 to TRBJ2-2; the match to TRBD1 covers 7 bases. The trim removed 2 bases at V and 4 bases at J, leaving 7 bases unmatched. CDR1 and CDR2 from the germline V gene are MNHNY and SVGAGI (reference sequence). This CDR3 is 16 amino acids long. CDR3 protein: CASSYGTEAFTGELFF. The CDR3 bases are TGTGCCAGCAGTTACGGGACAGAAGCGTTCACCGGGGAGCTGTTTTTT.

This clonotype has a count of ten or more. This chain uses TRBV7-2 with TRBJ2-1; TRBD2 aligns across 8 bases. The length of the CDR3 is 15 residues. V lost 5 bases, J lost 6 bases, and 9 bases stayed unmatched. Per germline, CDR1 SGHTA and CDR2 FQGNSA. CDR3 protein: CASSPGAGGPNEQFF. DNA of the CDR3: TGTGCCAGCAGCCCGGGGGCGGGGGGCCCCAATGAGCAGTTCTTC.

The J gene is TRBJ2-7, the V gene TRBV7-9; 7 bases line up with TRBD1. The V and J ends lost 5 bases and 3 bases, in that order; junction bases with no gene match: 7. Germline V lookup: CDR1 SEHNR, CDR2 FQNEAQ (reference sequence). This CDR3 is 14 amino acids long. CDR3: CASSLRQGVYEQYF. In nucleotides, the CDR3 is TGTGCCAGCAGCCTTAGACAGGGTGTCTACGAGCAGTACTTC.

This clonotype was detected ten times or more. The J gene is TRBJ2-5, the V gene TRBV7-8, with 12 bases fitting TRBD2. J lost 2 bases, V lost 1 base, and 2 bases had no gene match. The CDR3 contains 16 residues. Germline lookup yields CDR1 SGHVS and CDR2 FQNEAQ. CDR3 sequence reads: CASSLGLAGVQETQYF. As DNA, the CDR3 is TGTGCCAGCAGCTTAGGACTAGCGGGGGTTCAAGAGACCCAGTACTTC.

CDR3 region: CASNPELAGYTGELFF. CDR3 DNA sequence: TGTGCCAGCAACCCAGAACTAGCGGGGTACACCGGGGAGCTGTTTTTT. The chain has TRBV6-2 or TRBV6-3 and TRBJ2-2; 10 nucleotides match TRBD2. V gave up 7 bases and J gave up 3 bases; unmatched junction bases: 8. The CDR3 extends over 16 amino acids. Germline CDR1 reads MNHEY; CDR2 reads SVGEGT.

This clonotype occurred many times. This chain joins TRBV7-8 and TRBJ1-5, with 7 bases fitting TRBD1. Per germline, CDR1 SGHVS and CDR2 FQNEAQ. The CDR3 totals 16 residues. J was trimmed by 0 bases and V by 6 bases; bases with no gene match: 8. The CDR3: CASSLEAGGSNQPQHF. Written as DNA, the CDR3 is TGTGCCAGCAGTCTAGAGGCAGGGGGTAGCAATCAGCCCCAGCATTTT.

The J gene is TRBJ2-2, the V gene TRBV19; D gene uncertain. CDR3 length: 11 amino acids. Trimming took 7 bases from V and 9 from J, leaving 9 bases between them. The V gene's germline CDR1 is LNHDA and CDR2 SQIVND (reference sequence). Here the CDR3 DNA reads TGTGCCAGTACCCCAGACAGGGAGCTGTTTTTT. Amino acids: CASTPDRELFF.

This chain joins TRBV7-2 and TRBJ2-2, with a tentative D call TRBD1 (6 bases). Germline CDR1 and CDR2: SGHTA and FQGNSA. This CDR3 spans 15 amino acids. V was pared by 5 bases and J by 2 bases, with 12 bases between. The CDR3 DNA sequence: TGTGCCAGCAGCCACCGACAGGATAACACCGGGGAGCTGTTTTTT. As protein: CASSHRQDNTGELFF.

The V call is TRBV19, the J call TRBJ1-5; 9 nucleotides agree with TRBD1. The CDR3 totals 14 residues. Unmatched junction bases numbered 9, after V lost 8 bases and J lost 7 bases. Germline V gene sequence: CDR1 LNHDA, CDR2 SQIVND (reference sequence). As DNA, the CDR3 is TGTGCCAGTTTCTCGGGACAGGGTAGACAGCCCCAGCATTTT. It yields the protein CASFSGQGRQPQHF.

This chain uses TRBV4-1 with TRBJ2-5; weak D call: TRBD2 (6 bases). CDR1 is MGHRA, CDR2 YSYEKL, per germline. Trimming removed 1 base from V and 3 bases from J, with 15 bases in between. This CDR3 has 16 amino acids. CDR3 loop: CASSQVSGGDEETQYF. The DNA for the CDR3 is TGCGCCAGCAGCCAAGTGTCCGGGGGAGATGAAGAGACCCAGTACTTC.

This chain's CDR3 is CASSSVAGARSGEQFF. DNA of the CDR3: TGTGCCAGCAGTTCCGTAGCGGGGGCACGCTCGGGGGAGCAGTTCTTC. The rearrangement joins TRBV6-5 to TRBJ2-1; 9 nucleotides agree with TRBD2. The CDR3 runs to 16 residues. The ends lost 4 bases at V and 10 bases at J; junction bases unmatched: 14. In germline, CDR1 is MNHEY, CDR2 SVGAGI.

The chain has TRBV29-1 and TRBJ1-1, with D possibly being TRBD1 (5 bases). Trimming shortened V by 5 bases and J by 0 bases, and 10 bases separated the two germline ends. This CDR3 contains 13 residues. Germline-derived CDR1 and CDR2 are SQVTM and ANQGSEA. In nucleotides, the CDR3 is TGCAGCGTTCCAAGACAGCTGAACACTGAAGCTTTCTTT. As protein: CSVPRQLNTEAFF.

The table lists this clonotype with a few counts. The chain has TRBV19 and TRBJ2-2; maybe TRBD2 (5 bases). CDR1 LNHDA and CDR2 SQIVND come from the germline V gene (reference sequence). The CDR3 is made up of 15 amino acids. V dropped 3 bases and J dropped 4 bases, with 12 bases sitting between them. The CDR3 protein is CASSIGLDSTGELFF. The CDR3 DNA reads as TGTGCCAGTAGTATCGGACTTGATTCCACCGGGGAGCTGTTTTTT.

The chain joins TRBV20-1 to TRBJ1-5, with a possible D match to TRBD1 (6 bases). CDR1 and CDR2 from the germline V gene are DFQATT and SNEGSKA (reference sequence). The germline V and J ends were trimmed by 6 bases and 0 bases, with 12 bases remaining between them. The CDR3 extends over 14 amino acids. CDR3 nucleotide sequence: TGCAGTGCCACATGGGGGCGTAGCAATCAGCCCCAGCATTTT. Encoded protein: CSATWGRSNQPQHF.

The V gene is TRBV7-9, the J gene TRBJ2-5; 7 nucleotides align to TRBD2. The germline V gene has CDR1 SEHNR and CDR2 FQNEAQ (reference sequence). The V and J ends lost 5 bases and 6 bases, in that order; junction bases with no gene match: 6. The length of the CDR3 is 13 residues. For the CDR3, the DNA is TGTGCCAGCAGCCCGGGAGGCCGGCAGACCCAGTACTTC. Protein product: CASSPGGRQTQYF. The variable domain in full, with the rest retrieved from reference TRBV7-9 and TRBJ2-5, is DTGVSQNPRHKITKRGQNVTFRCDPISEHNRLYWYRQTLGQGPEFLTYFQNEAQLEKSRLLSDRFSAERPKGSFSTLEIQRTEQGDSAMYLCASSPGGRQTQYFGPGTRLLVL.